This TCR beta chain was found in a study of regulatory T cells in long-lasting Graves disease. Study-wide context: Prior antithyroid drug treatment in newly diagnosed Graves' patients lasted under 3 months.

Time point indicated: newly diagnosed GD, antithyroid drugs for less than 3 months. Extracted PBMC RNA gave rise to the TCR library. As concerns this clonotype: One end of the junction varies from germline; a read error may be responsible.

According to the study, TCR beta libraries were built with iRepertoire HTBI primers and CDR3-region Arm-PCR. Each CDR3 protein is one row after TCRdb ran MiXCR on the multiplex PCR reads. This table holds 360,000 or so distinct CDR3 sequences, 10% to 15% found once. Germline V CDR1 and CDR2: SGHRS, YFSETQ. The CDR3 contains 15 residues. These sequences were also reported in another study, on T cells in Graves' hyperthyroidism and ophthalmopathy.

The sample here was peripheral blood mononuclear cells (PBMCs), taken at new diagnosis, from a patient treated with antithyroid drugs. V gene TRBV5-1 combines with J gene TRBJ2-6; weak D call: TRBD1 (5 bases). The TCR originated in a woman aged 18-30 years with Graves disease. The CDR3 reads CASSGTPTGANILTF. The CDR3 DNA is TGCGCCAGCAGCGGTACCCCCACTGGGGCCAACATCCTGACTTTC.